A single T cell receptor (beta chain) is shown here with its context. The CDR3 extends over 17 amino acids. CDR1 is ENHRY, CDR2 SYGVKD, per germline. J lost 8 bases, V lost 6 bases, and 19 bases had no gene match. Cohorts were assigned according to the clinical history that participants reported. Among Cohort 3 donors, those recovered had two negative PCRs, clearance, or symptom resolution. The sample belongs to a study of blood T cell repertoires in COVID-19. Whole-study context: Samples taken during acute and convalescent COVID-19 were collected in the United States, Italy and Spain.

TCRdb's copy holds only in-frame clones and misses some; the assay was immunoSEQ multiplex PCR. The table lists about 180,000 clones, 88% of them singletons. This chain connects TRBV10-3 to TRBJ1-2; 9 bases match TRBD1. The receptor was derived from a woman aged 18-29 years who had recovered from COVID-19. The source material was PBMCs or T cells enriched from blood (not recorded which). CDR3 residues: CAIRGTKRTGEETGYTF. For the CDR3, the DNA is TGTGCCATCAGAGGCACTAAAAGGACAGGGGAAGAGACGGGCTACACCTTC.